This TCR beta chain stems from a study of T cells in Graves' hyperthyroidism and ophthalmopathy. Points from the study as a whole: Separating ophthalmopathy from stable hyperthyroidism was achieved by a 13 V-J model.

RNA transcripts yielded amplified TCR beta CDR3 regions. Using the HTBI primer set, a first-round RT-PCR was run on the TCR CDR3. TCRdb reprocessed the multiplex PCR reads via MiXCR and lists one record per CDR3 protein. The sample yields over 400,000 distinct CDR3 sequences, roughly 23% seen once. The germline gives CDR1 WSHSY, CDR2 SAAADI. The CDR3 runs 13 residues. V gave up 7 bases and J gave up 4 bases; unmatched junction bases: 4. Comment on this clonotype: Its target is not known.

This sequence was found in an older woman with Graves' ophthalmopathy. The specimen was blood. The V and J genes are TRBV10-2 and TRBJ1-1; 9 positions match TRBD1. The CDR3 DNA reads TGCGCCAGCACTCAGACAGGGGGCACTGAAGCTTTCTTT. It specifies CASTQTGGTEAFF.